This T cell receptor (beta chain) comes out of a study of post-analysis software for immune sequencing data. Whole-study context: Relapsing-remitting, secondary progressive and progressive-relapsing forms of multiple sclerosis all featured among disease courses.

Unique-molecular-identifier-tagged TCR beta cDNA libraries were used. One entry per CDR3 protein, called by TCRdb with MiXCR from the PCR reads. In the table there are about 680,000 distinct CDR3 sequences, 55% to 70% of which are singletons. Whole-study findings and limits: When patients were compared with controls, about five TRBV segments were more frequent, TRBV5-6, TRBV5-1 and TRBV20-1 among them.

Of note for this clonotype: Its cognate antigen is unknown.

The germline V gene encodes CDR1 MGHRA and CDR2 YSYEKL. With 3 bases clipped from V and 13 bases from J, the junction kept 12 bases outside the gene matches. The CDR3 extends over 14 amino acids. The sequence came from a girl aged 2 to 10 with multiple sclerosis. The sequenced sample consisted of blood. This chain uses TRBV4-1 with TRBJ2-4, with 7 bases that match TRBD1. The CDR3 nucleotides are TGCGCCAGCAGCCAGACTTCGACAGGGTGGGAGCAGTACTTC. Its protein product is CASSQTSTGWEQYF.